This TCR beta chain is from a study of blood T cell repertoires in COVID-19. Study overall: Researchers got acute and convalescent COVID-19 samples from the United States, Italy and Spain. From T cells, B-cell-depleted T cells, or PBMCs came the material, which was cDNA or gDNA.

The authors' processing: From reference gene primer amplification, estimates of nucleated cell counts were derived. Clones were sequenced by immunoSEQ multiplex PCR, and TCRdb holds only the in-frame ones, with some missing. For V, J and clone size, that table is used; D and trimming come from the DNA. The profile shows under 150,000 clones, about four fifths of them singletons. This sequence was found in a human donor in a cohort sampled during active COVID-19. Input material: peripheral blood.

CDR3 DNA sequence: TGTGCCAGCAGTTTTCAGGGTTACGAGCAGTACTTC. Encoded protein: CASSFQGYEQYF. V is TRBV28 and J is TRBJ2-7; perhaps TRBD1 as D (5 bases). CDR1 and CDR2 (germline): MDHEN, SYDVKM. CDR3 length equals 12 residues. V dropped 3 bases and J dropped 4 bases, with 7 bases sitting between them.